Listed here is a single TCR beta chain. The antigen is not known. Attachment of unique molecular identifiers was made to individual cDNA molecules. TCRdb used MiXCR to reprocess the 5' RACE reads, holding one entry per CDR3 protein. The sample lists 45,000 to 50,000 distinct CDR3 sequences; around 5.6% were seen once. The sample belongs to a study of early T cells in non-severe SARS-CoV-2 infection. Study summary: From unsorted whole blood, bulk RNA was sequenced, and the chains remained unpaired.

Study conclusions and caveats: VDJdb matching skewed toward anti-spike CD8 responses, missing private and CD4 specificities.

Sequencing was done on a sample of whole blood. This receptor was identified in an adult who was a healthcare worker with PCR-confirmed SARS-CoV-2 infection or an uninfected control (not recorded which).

CDR3 sequence reads: CASRRQGARNEKLFF. CDR3 nucleotide sequence: TGTGCCAGCAGGCGTCAGGGGGCTCGTAATGAAAAACTGTTTTTT. This sequence joins TRBV7-9 and TRBJ1-4, with TRBD1 matching over 8 bases. Germline V gene data show CDR1 as SEHNR and CDR2 as FQNEAQ (reference sequence). The CDR3 is made up of 15 amino acids. The junction had 7 bases not matched to a gene; V was cut back by 6 bases and J by 4 bases. Based on the CDR3 plus reference TRBV7-9 and TRBJ1-4, the full variable domain is DTGVSQNPRHKITKRGQNVTFRCDPISEHNRLYWYRQTLGQGPEFLTYFQNEAQLEKSRLLSDRFSAERPKGSFSTLEIQRTEQGDSAMYLCASRRQGARNEKLFFGSGTQLSVL.